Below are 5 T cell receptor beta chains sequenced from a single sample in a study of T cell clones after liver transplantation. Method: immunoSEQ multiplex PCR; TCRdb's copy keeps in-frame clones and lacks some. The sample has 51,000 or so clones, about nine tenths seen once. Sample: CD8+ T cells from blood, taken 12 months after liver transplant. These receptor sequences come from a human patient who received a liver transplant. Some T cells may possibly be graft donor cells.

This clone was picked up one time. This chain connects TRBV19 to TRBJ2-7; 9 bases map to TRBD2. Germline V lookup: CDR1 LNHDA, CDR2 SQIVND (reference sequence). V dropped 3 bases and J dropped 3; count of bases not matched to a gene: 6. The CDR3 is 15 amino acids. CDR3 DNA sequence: TGTGCCAGTAGTATGTCGCTAGCGGGACTCTACGAGCAGTACTTC. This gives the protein CASSMSLAGLYEQYF. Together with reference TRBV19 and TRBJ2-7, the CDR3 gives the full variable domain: DGGITQSPKYLFRKEGQNVTLSCEQNLNHDAMYWYRQDPGQGLRLIYYSQIVNDFQKGDIAEGYSVSREKKESFPLTVTSAQKNPTAFYLCASSMSLAGLYEQYFGPGTRLTVT.

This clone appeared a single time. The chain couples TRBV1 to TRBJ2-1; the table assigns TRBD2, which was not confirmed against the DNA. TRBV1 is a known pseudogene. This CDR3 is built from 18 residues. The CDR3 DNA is TGCACCAGCAGCCAAGTACCCCTCACTAGCGGGAGATTGAATGAGCAGTTCTTC. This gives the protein CTSSQVPLTSGRLNEQFF.

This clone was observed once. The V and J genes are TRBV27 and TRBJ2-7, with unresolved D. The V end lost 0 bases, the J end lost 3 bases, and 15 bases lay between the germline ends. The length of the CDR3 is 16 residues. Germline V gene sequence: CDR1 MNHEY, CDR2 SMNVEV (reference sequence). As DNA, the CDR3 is TGTGCCAGCAGTTTATCGGGGTCTCTCCTAAACTACGAGCAGTACTTC. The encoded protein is CASSLSGSLLNYEQYF.

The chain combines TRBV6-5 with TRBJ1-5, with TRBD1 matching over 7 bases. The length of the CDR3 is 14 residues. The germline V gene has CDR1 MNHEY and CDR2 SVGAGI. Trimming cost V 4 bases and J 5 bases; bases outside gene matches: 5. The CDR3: CASSSRQGYQPQHF. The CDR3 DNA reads TGTGCCAGCAGTTCCAGACAGGGCTATCAGCCCCAGCATTTT.

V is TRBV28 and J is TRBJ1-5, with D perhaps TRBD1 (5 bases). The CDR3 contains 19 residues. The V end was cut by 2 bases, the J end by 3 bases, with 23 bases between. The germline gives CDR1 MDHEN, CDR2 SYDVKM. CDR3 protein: CASSLGPKRGLTINQPQHF. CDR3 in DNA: TGTGCCAGCAGTTTAGGCCCTAAACGGGGACTAACTATCAATCAGCCCCAGCATTTT.